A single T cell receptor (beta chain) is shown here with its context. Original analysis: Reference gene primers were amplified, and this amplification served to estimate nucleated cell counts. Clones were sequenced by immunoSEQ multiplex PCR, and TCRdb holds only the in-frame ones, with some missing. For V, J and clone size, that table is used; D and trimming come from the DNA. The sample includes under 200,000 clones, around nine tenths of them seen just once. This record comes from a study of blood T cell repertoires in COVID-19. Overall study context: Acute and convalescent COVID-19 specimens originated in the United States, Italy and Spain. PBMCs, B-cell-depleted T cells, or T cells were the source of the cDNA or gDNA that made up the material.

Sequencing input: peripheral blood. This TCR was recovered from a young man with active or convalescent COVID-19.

In DNA, the CDR3 is TGTGCCAGCACCATGATGGGGCAGGTTCGTGAAAAACTGTTTTTT. Translating gives CASTMMGQVREKLFF. The chain is built from TRBV7-9 and TRBJ1-4; tentatively, D is TRBD1 (5 bases). Per the germline V gene, CDR1 is SEHNR and CDR2 is FQNEAQ (reference sequence). Trimming shortened V by 7 bases and J by 7 bases, and 19 bases separated the two germline ends. The CDR3 loop spans 15 amino acids.